This TCR beta chain was captured by sequencing in a study of blood T cell repertoires in COVID-19. Background on the study: The samples span acute and convalescent COVID-19 from the United States, Italy and Spain.

Using immunoSEQ multiplex PCR, the repertoire was profiled, and TCRdb retains in-frame clones only, with some absent. Of 130,000 or so clones in the sample, approximately 87% were seen once. The trim removed 11 bases at V and 1 base at J, leaving 10 bases unmatched. The CDR3 is made up of 15 amino acids. Germline loops: CDR1 ENHRY, CDR2 SYGVKD. This clone appeared once. Sequencing input: peripheral blood. This sequence joins TRBV10-3 and TRBJ2-2; 7 nucleotides match TRBD2. This clonotype was obtained from a man aged 50-60 years with active COVID-19. The DNA for the CDR3 is TGTGCCTCCCAGCGGGGCGGGGGGAACACCGGGGAGCTGTTTTTT. Translation: CASQRGGGNTGELFF.